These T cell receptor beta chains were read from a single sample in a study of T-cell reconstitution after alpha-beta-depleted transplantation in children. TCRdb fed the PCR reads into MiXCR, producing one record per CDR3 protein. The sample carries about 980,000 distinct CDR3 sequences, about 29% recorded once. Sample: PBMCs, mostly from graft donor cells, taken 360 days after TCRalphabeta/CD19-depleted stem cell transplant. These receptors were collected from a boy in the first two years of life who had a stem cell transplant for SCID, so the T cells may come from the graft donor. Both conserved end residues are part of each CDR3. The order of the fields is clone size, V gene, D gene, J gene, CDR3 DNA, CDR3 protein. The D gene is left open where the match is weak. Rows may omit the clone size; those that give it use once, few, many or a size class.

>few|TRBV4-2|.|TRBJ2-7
TGTGCCAGCAGCCCGGACTCGGGGAGGTACGAGCAGTACTTC
CASSPDSGRYEQYF
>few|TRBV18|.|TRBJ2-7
TGTGCCAGCTCACCCACGACAGGGAGGCGCGAGCAGTACTTC
CASSPTTGRREQYF
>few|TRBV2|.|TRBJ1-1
TGTGCCAGCAGTCCCTCAGGGAGGGGGATGAACACTGAAGCTTTCTTT
CASSPSGRGMNTEAFF
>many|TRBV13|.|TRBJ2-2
TGTGCCAGCAGCTTATTCGGGCAGGCTAACACCGGGGAGCTGTTTTTT
CASSLFGQANTGELFF
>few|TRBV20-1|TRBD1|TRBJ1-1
TGCAGTGCTCTTCCTTCCAGGGGGCGCAAGACTGAAGCTTTCTTT
CSALPSRGRKTEAFF
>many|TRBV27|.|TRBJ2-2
TGTGCCAGCAGCTTACGTTTGGACACCGGGGAGCTGTTTTTT
CASSLRLDTGELFF
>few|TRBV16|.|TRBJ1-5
TGTGCCAGCAGCCAATCGATGGGGAGCAATCAGCCCCAGCATTTT
CASSQSMGSNQPQHF
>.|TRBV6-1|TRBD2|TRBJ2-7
TGTGCCAGCAGACCCCGGACTAGCGTCCCGGGTGAGCAGAACTTC
CASRPRTSVPGEQNF
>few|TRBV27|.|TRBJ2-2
TGTGCCAGCATGTGGGGAGGGAACACCGGGGAGCTGTTTTTT
CASMWGGNTGELFF
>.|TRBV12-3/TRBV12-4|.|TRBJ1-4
TGTGCCAGCAGTTCCCGGTCCCTGGGGGAAAAACTGTTTTTT
CASSSRSLGEKLFF
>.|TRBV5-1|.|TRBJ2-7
TGCGCCAGCAGCTTGGAGTCGGGGGCTGGGGAGCAGTACTTC
CASSLESGAGEQYF
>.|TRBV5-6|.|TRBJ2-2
TGTGCCAGCAGCTTGTTCGGAAGGAACACCGGGGAGCTGTTTTTT
CASSLFGRNTGELFF
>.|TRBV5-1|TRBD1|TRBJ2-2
TGCGCCAGCAGCGCACAGGGGGCGAAGAACACCGGGGAGCTGTTTTTT
CASSAQGAKNTGELFF
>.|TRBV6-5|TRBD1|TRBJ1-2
TGTGCCAGCAGCCCGACAGGGGTGAACTATGGCTACACCTTC
CASSPTGVNYGYTF
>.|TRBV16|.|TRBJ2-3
TGTGCCAGCGGCTCCCGGGATCTCAGCACAGATACGCAGTATTTT
CASGSRDLSTDTQYF
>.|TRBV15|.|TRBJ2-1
TGTGCCACCAGCCGCGGTCCCCAGTCCTACAATGAGCAGTTCTTC
CATSRGPQSYNEQFF
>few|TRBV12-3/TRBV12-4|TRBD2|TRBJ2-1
TGTGCCAGCAGAACTAGCGGGGGGGCCAGGAATGAGCAGTTCTTC
CASRTSGGARNEQFF
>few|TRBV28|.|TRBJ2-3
TGTGCCAGTCAAACAGGCGAGTGGGAGACCACAGATACGCAGTATTTT
CASQTGEWETTDTQYF
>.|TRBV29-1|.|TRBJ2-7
TGCAGCGTTTGGGGCATAGGGGACTACGAGCAGTACTTC
CSVWGIGDYEQYF
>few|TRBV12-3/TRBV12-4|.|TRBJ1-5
TGTGCCAGCAGTAGATTTAAAGGGAATAGCAATCAGCCCCAGCATTTT
CASSRFKGNSNQPQHF
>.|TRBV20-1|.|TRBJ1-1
TGCAGTGCCTCACGCGGGACCCCGACTACTGAAGCTTTCTTT
CSASRGTPTTEAFF
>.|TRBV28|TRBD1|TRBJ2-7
TGTGCCAGCAGTCTCACTCTCTGGGGAAGTATGGGCGGACAGGATCGCTCCTACGAGCAGTACTTC
CASSLTLWGSMGGQDRSYEQYF
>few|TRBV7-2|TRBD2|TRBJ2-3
TGTGCCAGCAGCTTAAGCGAGGCTAGCGGGGGCCCGAGCACAGATACGCAGTATTTT
CASSLSEASGGPSTDTQYF
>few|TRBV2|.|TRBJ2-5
TGTGCCAGCAGCTTCGGACAGATCCAAGAGACCCAGTACTTC
CASSFGQIQETQYF
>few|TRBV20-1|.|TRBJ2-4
TGCAGTGCTACGGCCAGTCTAGCCAAAAACATTCAGTACTTC
CSATASLAKNIQYF
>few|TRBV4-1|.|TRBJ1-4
TGCGCCAGCAGCCAATTCCGGACGGGGTATGGTGAAAAACTGTTTTTT
CASSQFRTGYGEKLFF
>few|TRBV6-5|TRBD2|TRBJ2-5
TGTGCCAGCAGTTACCAATGGCGGGGGGGCCAAGAGACCCAGTACTTC
CASSYQWRGGQETQYF
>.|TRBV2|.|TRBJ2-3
TGTGCCAGCTCCCAGACTAGTGGGGATACGCAGTATTTT
CASSQTSGDTQYF
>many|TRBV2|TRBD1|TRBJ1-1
TGTGCCAGCAGTAGCAGGGGGATCAAGAACACTGAAGCTTTCTTT
CASSSRGIKNTEAFF
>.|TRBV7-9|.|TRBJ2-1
TGTGCCAGCAGCCTCTCATGGTCTGCAGGATACAATGAGCAGTTCTTC
CASSLSWSAGYNEQFF
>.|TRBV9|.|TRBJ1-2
TGTGCCAGCAGCGTAGGGGGTAACGACTATGGCTACACCTTC
CASSVGGNDYGYTF
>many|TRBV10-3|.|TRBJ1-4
TGTGCCATCAGCCCAACTAATGAAAAACTGTTTTTT
CAISPTNEKLFF
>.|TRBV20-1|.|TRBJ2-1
TGCAGTGCTAGAGCGGTGGGCAATGAGCAGTTCTTC
CSARAVGNEQFF
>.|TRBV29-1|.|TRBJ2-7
TGCAGCGTTGCAGTGGGCTACGAGCAGTACTTC
CSVAVGYEQYF
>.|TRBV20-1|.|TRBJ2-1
TGCAGTGCTAGACAGACATACAATGAGCAGTTCTTC
CSARQTYNEQFF
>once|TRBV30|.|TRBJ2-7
TGTGCCTTCCTAGCTTATCAGGCTACCTACGAGCAGTACTTC
CAFLAYQATYEQYF
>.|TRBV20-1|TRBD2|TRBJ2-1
TGCAGTGCTACCGCAGCGGGGGGGCCCTACAATGAGCAGTTCTTC
CSATAAGGPYNEQFF
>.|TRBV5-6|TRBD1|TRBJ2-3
TGTGCCAGCAGCTCTCCCGGGACAGGGGACGCAGATACGCAGTATTTT
CASSSPGTGDADTQYF
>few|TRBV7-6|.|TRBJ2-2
TGTGCCAGCAGCTTAATTCCCGGGGGAGCGAACACCGGGGAGCTGTTTTTT
CASSLIPGGANTGELFF
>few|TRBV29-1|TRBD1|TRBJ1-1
TGCAGCGTTGCCGCAGACAGGGTCAACACTGAAGCTTTCTTT
CSVAADRVNTEAFF